The 10 T cell receptor beta chains below all came from one sample that was sequenced in a study of CD8+ T cells in alopecia areata. Sequencing used cDNA as its template, made by extracting RNA and reverse transcribing it. Some clones are missing from TCRdb's copy, which holds only in-frame ones; the method was immunoSEQ multiplex PCR. Of roughly 190,000 clones in the sample, 50% to 70% were seen once. Treatment described: oral pan-JAK inhibitor, 5-10 mg twice daily. The material was CD4+ T cells sorted from blood, obtained between weeks 47 and 50, from a patient treated with tofacitinib. Every receptor here comes from a human donor with alopecia areata.

J is TRBJ2-5 and V is TRBV6-6; 9 nucleotides agree with TRBD2. After removal of 10 bases from V and 4 bases from J, the junction contained 13 bases not matched to a gene. The CDR3 covers 15 residues. From germline, CDR1 is MNHNY and CDR2 SVGAGI (reference sequence). This CDR3 reads CATQFWTSVGETQYF. The CDR3 nucleotides read TGTGCCACCCAATTCTGGACTAGCGTGGGAGAGACCCAGTACTTC.

This clone has more than one count but fewer than ten. The chain combines TRBV9 with TRBJ1-1, with D unclear. The V gene's germline CDR1 is SGDLS and CDR2 YYNGEE. CDR3 length equals 14 residues. Trimming cost V 0 bases and J 8 bases, with 14 bases left between them. In DNA form, the CDR3 reads TGTGCCAGCAGCGTAGATTGGACCCTGGGGGAAGCTTTCTTT. This sequence encodes CASSVDWTLGEAFF.

The V gene is TRBV29-1, the J gene TRBJ1-2; TRBD1 matches 9 bases. The CDR3 runs to 13 residues. From germline, CDR1 is SQVTM and CDR2 ANQGSEA. V shed 3 bases, J shed 4 bases, and the junction held 3 bases outside the gene matches. The CDR3 DNA reads as TGCAGCGTTGAGGGACAGGGAACCTATGGCTACACCTTC. Its protein is CSVEGQGTYGYTF.

J is TRBJ1-1 and V is TRBV29-1; weak D call: TRBD1 (5 bases). Trimming stripped 5 bases from V and 5 bases from J, with 21 bases between. The CDR3 is made up of 15 amino acids. The germline V gene has CDR1 SQVTM and CDR2 ANQGSEA. CDR3 in DNA: TGCAGCGTTCAAATGAGGGCAGGGTTGAGGACTGAAGCTTTCTTT. This gives the protein CSVQMRAGLRTEAFF.

The V and J genes are TRBV7-6 and TRBJ1-5; D is unclear. The CDR3 contains 13 residues. The germline V gene has CDR1 SGHVS and CDR2 FNYEAQ. The V end was cut by 2 bases, the J end by 9 bases, with 11 bases between. CDR3 amino acids: CASSLKQEGPQHF. CDR3 bases: TGTGCCAGCAGCTTAAAGCAGGAGGGGCCCCAGCATTTT.

The rearrangement links TRBV7-2 to TRBJ2-7, with TRBD1 matching 9 bases. The V gene's germline CDR1 is SGHTA and CDR2 FQGNSA. The V and J ends lost 4 bases and 4 bases, in that order; junction bases with no gene match: 8. This CDR3 is 15 amino acids long. CDR3 DNA sequence: TGTGCCAGCAGCTCGGTGGGACAGGGAGGATACGAGCAGTACTTC. It translates to CASSSVGQGGYEQYF.

The chain recombines TRBV30 with TRBJ1-5; a possible D gene is TRBD1 (5 bases). The CDR3 extends over 13 amino acids. Germline values: CDR1 GTSNPN, CDR2 SVGIG (reference sequence). The V end lost 3 bases, the J end lost 7 bases, and 13 bases lay between the germline ends. DNA of the CDR3: TGTGCCTGGAGCACAGGTCTACAACAGCCCCAGCATTTT. Its protein product is CAWSTGLQQPQHF.

This clone has just one count. This rearrangement joins TRBV30 to TRBJ2-4; D is uncertain. Trimming left V 2 bases short and J 5 bases short, with 4 bases between. This CDR3 is built from 11 residues. Germline-derived CDR1 and CDR2 are GTSNPN and SVGIG (reference sequence). CDR3 amino acids: CAWSTQNIQYF. The CDR3 DNA is TGTGCCTGGAGTACCCAAAACATTCAGTACTTC.

This clone occurred a few times. J is TRBJ1-6 and V is TRBV6-5; tentatively, D is TRBD1 (5 bases). Germline values: CDR1 MNHEY, CDR2 SVGAGI. The CDR3 is made up of 16 amino acids. V was shortened by 4 bases and J by 4 bases, with 14 bases between the two germline ends. The CDR3, as DNA: TGTGCCAGCAGTTCCCCTCATGGGGCGTATAATTCACCCCTCCACTTT. Translated: CASSSPHGAYNSPLHF.

In this sample, this clone turned up a few times. The chain couples TRBV4-3 to TRBJ2-6, with TRBD1 as a possible D gene (5 bases). The germline V gene encodes CDR1 LGHNA and CDR2 YSLEER. This CDR3 spans 18 amino acids. The V end was cut by 2 bases, the J end by 0 bases, with 14 bases between. The CDR3 sequence: CASSQTSTAYSGANVLTF. The CDR3, as DNA: TGCGCCAGCAGCCAAACTTCGACAGCCTACTCTGGGGCCAACGTCCTGACTTTC.